In its sample, the clone carrying this T cell receptor beta chain was seen once. Its specificity is not known. Described time point: week 5, during vaccination. A single vaccine dose contained 300 ug of mutant IDH1 20-mer peptide, and topical imiquimod was used with it. These data originate in a study of a mutant IDH1 vaccine in newly diagnosed glioma. Study overall: All eight of the vaccinations patients received fell in weeks 1, 3, 5, 7, 11, 15, 19 and 23. Vaccine dosing followed radiotherapy by 4-6 weeks, or accompanied temozolomide cycles. Treatment recipients were approximately 62% male and around 40% female, and their mean age was around 40 years.

This CDR3 is 16 amino acids long. Trimming removed 4 bases at V and 6 bases at J, with 19 bases between. Per germline, CDR1 SGDLS and CDR2 YYNGEE. Method: immunoSEQ multiplex PCR; TCRdb's copy keeps in-frame clones and lacks some. The profile shows 45,000 to 55,000 clones, 78% of them singletons. V is TRBV9 and J is TRBJ2-2, with D possibly matching TRBD2 (6 bases). This TCR was recovered from a woman between 35 and 50 years old with glioma. The specimen comprised PBMCs, sampled from a glioma patient whose treatment included an IDH1 peptide vaccine. CDR3 in amino acids: CASSFLPGVGAGELFF. As DNA, the CDR3 is TGTGCCAGCAGCTTCCTCCCGGGGGTGGGGGCCGGGGAGCTGTTTTTT.